The rows below give T cell receptor beta chains drawn from one sample of a study of T-cell memory formation after mild COVID-19. MiXCR, applied by TCRdb to the 5' RACE reads, yields one record per CDR3 protein. This table has roughly 190,000 distinct CDR3 sequences, under 30% appearing once. Sample: PBMCs or a T cell subset sorted from them (not recorded which). The origin of the receptors is an adult woman who had mild COVID-19 (a few samples of this study predate the infection). Cell type and time point are not known. Each CDR3 is given with its conserved first and last residue. The D gene is left open where the match is weak. A clone size is listed for some rows: how often the clone was seen (once, few, many), or a class if it is expanded.

NA	NA	TRBV27	TRBJ1-5	TGTGCCAGCAGTTTATCCCCGACAGATTGGGTCAATCAGCCCCAGCATTTT	CASSLSPTDWVNQPQHF
TRBD1	few	TRBV12-3/TRBV12-4	TRBJ2-7	TGTGCCAGCACTGACAGGGACCCCTACGAGCAGTACTTC	CASTDRDPYEQYF
TRBD1	NA	TRBV20-1	TRBJ1-2	TGCAGTGCTAGATCAGGGGGCGTCTATGGCTACACCTTC	CSARSGGVYGYTF
NA	many	TRBV5-1	TRBJ2-1	TGCGCCAGCAGCTTGGCCGCGTCCTACAATGAGCAGTTCTTC	CASSLAASYNEQFF
NA	NA	TRBV25-1	TRBJ1-2	TGTGCCAGCAGGGACAGTAGTTTCTATGGCTACACCTTC	CASRDSSFYGYTF
TRBD1	NA	TRBV11-1	TRBJ2-1	TGTGCCAGCAGCTCGGACAGGATCGGCAATGAGCAGTTCTTC	CASSSDRIGNEQFF
NA	few	TRBV12-3/TRBV12-4	TRBJ1-1	TGTGCCAGCAGTTTAATCGGGGGGCGGGCTGAAGCTTTCTTT	CASSLIGGRAEAFF
NA	few	TRBV3-1	TRBJ2-5	TGTGCCAGCAGCCTACTAGACGGGACCCAGTACTTC	CASSLLDGTQYF
NA	many	TRBV7-3	TRBJ1-1	TGTGCCAGCGGGCAGGGAACGAACACTGAAGCTTTCTTT	CASGQGTNTEAFF
NA	few	TRBV3-1	TRBJ2-7	TGTGCCAGCAGCCTCCTAAGTTACGAGCAGTACTTC	CASSLLSYEQYF
TRBD2	NA	TRBV4-1	TRBJ2-3	TGCGCCAGCAGCCAAGTCAATCTACGGGGGGGCGAAGATACGCAGTATTTT	CASSQVNLRGGEDTQYF
TRBD1	NA	TRBV4-2	TRBJ1-1	TGTGCCAGCAGCCAAGATGGACAGGGGGTTGTCACTGAAGCTTTCTTT	CASSQDGQGVVTEAFF
TRBD1	few	TRBV5-1	TRBJ2-1	TGCGCCAGCAGCGGGGGACAGGGGTACAATGAGCAGTTCTTC	CASSGGQGYNEQFF
TRBD2	NA	TRBV10-3	TRBJ2-7	TGTGCCATCAGCCTGACCGGGACTAGTGGTTACGAGCAGTACTTC	CAISLTGTSGYEQYF
NA	many	TRBV9	TRBJ1-2	TGTGCCAGCAGCGCCGGGGCCTTATATGGCTACACCTTC	CASSAGALYGYTF
NA	few	TRBV27	TRBJ1-1	TGTGCCAGCAGTTTAAGGGGGTCCACTGAAGCTTTCTTT	CASSLRGSTEAFF
NA	NA	TRBV4-1	TRBJ1-2	TGCGCCAGCAGCCAAGATGTCCCAGACCCTGGCTACACCTTC	CASSQDVPDPGYTF
TRBD2	few	TRBV27	TRBJ2-1	TGTGCCAGCAGTTCGACTAGCGGATTACGGGATGAGCAGTTCTTC	CASSSTSGLRDEQFF
NA	few	TRBV6-1	TRBJ1-1	TGTGCCAGCAGTGAGTGGGTTAACACTGAAGCTTTCTTT	CASSEWVNTEAFF
TRBD1	NA	TRBV5-1	TRBJ2-2	TGCGCCAGCGATCGGACAGGGGCCATGGACACCGGGGAGCTGTTTTTT	CASDRTGAMDTGELFF
TRBD1	few	TRBV29-1	TRBJ2-5	TGCAGCGTTTCTGGACAGGGGGCGGAGACCCAGTACTTC	CSVSGQGAETQYF
TRBD2	few	TRBV27	TRBJ2-1	TGTGCCAGCATCCGGACTAGCGGGTTATACAATGAGCAGTTCTTC	CASIRTSGLYNEQFF
NA	NA	TRBV6-6	TRBJ1-1	TGTGCCAGCAGTTGGAGGGGGGGGACTGAAGCTTTCTTT	CASSWRGGTEAFF
TRBD1	NA	TRBV12-3/TRBV12-4	TRBJ1-5	TGTGCCAGCAGCGCAAGACAGGGGAATCAGCCCCAGCATTTT	CASSARQGNQPQHF
NA	once	TRBV21-1	TRBJ1-1	TGTGCCAGCAGCAAAGGGACATGGAACACTGAAGCTTTCTTT	CASSKGTWNTEAFF
NA	NA	TRBV6-6	TRBJ2-3	TGTGCCAGCAGTTATCAGTCCCGGGCCGGCACAGATACGCAGTATTTT	CASSYQSRAGTDTQYF
NA	NA	TRBV4-2	TRBJ2-3	TGTGCCAGCAGCCAAGAACCCCCTAAACCCGCAGATACGCAGTATTTT	CASSQEPPKPADTQYF
NA	NA	TRBV2	TRBJ2-3	TGTGCCAGCAGATACGGGAGTAGCACAGATACGCAGTATTTT	CASRYGSSTDTQYF
NA	few	TRBV7-9	TRBJ1-1	TGTGCCAGCAGCCACGGGACTTATCTTGCGACGAACACTGAAGCTTTCTTT	CASSHGTYLATNTEAFF
NA	NA	TRBV3-1	TRBJ2-2	TGTGCCAGCAGCCCCTCGGGGTTTGTCTTAGCGAACACCGGGGAGCTGTTTTTT	CASSPSGFVLANTGELFF
TRBD1	few	TRBV9	TRBJ2-1	TGTGCCAGCAGCGTAACCGGGACAGGTGGGACCTACAATGAGCAGTTCTTC	CASSVTGTGGTYNEQFF
TRBD1	few	TRBV24-1	TRBJ1-2	TGTGCCACCAGTGACGCTGGACAGGGGAACTATGGCTACACCTTC	CATSDAGQGNYGYTF
NA	NA	TRBV5-4	TRBJ2-7	TGTGCCAGCAGCTTGGGGACCTCCGCCTACGAGCAGTACTTC	CASSLGTSAYEQYF
TRBD1	NA	TRBV12-3/TRBV12-4	TRBJ1-2	TGTGCCAGCAGTCCACAGGGGCGAGGCTACACCTTC	CASSPQGRGYTF
NA	few	TRBV7-9	TRBJ2-3	TGTGCCAGCAGTGTGACAGGGAGGAATACGCAGTATTTT	CASSVTGRNTQYF
TRBD2	NA	TRBV5-6	TRBJ2-5	TGTGCCAGCAGCTCGCTGACTAGCGGGAGCCAAGAGACCCAGTACTTC	CASSSLTSGSQETQYF
NA	NA	TRBV7-2	TRBJ2-7	TGTGCCAGCCGGTCGGGGGCAGGGAGCTCCTACGAGCAGTACTTC	CASRSGAGSSYEQYF
NA	few	TRBV5-1	TRBJ2-2	TGCGCCAGCAGCGCTGTGGCCATAGGCACCGGGGAGCTGTTTTTT	CASSAVAIGTGELFF
NA	few	TRBV18	TRBJ2-7	TGTGCCAGCTCAGCACCCGACAGGTCCTACGAGCAGTACTTC	CASSAPDRSYEQYF
NA	NA	TRBV19	TRBJ1-1	TGTGCCAGTAGTATAGGAGACAGAAGGTGGACTGAAGCTTTCTTT	CASSIGDRRWTEAFF
NA	NA	TRBV7-3	TRBJ2-1	TGTGCCAGCAGCTTAGCACTCTCACCCTACAATGAGCAGTTCTTC	CASSLALSPYNEQFF
TRBD1	few	TRBV12-3/TRBV12-4	TRBJ1-5	TGTGCCAGCAGTTTTATGGGACAGCTATATAGCAATCAGCCCCAGCATTTT	CASSFMGQLYSNQPQHF
TRBD2	few	TRBV9	TRBJ2-1	TGTGCCAGCAGCGTAGAGGCTAGCGGAGACAATGAGCAGTTCTTC	CASSVEASGDNEQFF
NA	many	TRBV7-6	TRBJ2-7	TGTGCCAGCAGCGCGGAATCCTACGAGCAGTACTTC	CASSAESYEQYF
NA	NA	TRBV20-1	TRBJ2-7	TGCAGTGCTAGAGTCACCCGGGACCCATACGAGCAGTACTTC	CSARVTRDPYEQYF
NA	once	TRBV7-7	TRBJ2-2	TGTGCTAGCAGCCGAGGGACCGCCGGGAACACCGGGGAGCTGTTTTTT	CASSRGTAGNTGELFF
NA	NA	TRBV6-6	TRBJ2-3	TGTGCCAGCAGTTACTCGGGGGACTCACAGAGGACGCAGTATTTT	CASSYSGDSQRTQYF
TRBD1	few	TRBV6-1	TRBJ1-6	TGTGCCAGCACAACCGGGACAGGGGGTAGTTCACCCCTCCACTTT	CASTTGTGGSSPLHF
TRBD2	NA	TRBV20-1	TRBJ2-1	TGCAGTGCTTCAACCCGGACTAGAAGGCGGGATGAGCAGTTCTTC	CSASTRTRRRDEQFF
NA	many	TRBV15	TRBJ1-1	TGTGCCACCAGCAGAGAATCGGGGCTTAACACTGAAGCTTTCTTT	CATSRESGLNTEAFF
TRBD1	few	TRBV14	TRBJ2-3	TGTGCCAGCAGCCAAACAGGGGTCACAGATACGCAGTATTTT	CASSQTGVTDTQYF
NA	NA	TRBV30	TRBJ2-7	TGTGCCTGGCTCCGGCTGGACTCCTACGAGCAGTACTTC	CAWLRLDSYEQYF
NA	NA	TRBV5-4	TRBJ2-3	TGTGCCAGCAGCCCGAGTAGTTCGGTTAGGGATACGCAGTATTTT	CASSPSSSVRDTQYF
NA	NA	TRBV6-6	TRBJ2-5	TGTGCCAGCAGGAACCAAGAGACCCAGTACTTC	CASRNQETQYF
TRBD2	many	TRBV7-2	TRBJ2-2	TGTGCCAGCAGCTTAGGGCTAGCGGGGGGAAGTGGGGAGCTGTTTTTT	CASSLGLAGGSGELFF
NA	few	TRBV28	TRBJ2-3	TGTGCCAGCAGTTTATCGCAGCCCCCCCTTGCAGAGTATTTT	CASSLSQPPLAEYF
TRBD2	few	TRBV2	TRBJ2-4	TGTGCCAGCAGGGGACTAGCGGCTAAAAACATTCAGTACTTC	CASRGLAAKNIQYF
NA	NA	TRBV24-1	TRBJ2-5	TGTGCCACCAGTGATCTGGGGGGGACCCAGTACTTC	CATSDLGGTQYF